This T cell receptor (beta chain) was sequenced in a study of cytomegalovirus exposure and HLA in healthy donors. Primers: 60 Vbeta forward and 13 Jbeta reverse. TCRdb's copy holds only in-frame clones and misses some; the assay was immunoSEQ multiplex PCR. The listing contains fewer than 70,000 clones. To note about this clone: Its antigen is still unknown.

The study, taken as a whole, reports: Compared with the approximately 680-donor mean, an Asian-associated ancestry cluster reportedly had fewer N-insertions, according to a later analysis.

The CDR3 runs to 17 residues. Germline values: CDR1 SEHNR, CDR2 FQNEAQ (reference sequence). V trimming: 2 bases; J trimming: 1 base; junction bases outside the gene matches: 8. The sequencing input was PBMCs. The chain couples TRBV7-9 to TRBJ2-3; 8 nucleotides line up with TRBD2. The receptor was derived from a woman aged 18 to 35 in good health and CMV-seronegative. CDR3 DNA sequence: TGTGCCAGCAGCTTAACGGACAGTAGCGGGGGCACAGATACGCAGTATTTT. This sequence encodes CASSLTDSSGGTDTQYF.